This T cell receptor (beta chain) is drawn from a study of CD8+ T cells in alopecia areata. CDR3 size: 16 residues. V lost 5 bases, J lost 0 bases, and 13 bases lay in between. In germline, CDR1 is LNHDA, CDR2 SQIVND (reference sequence). Isolated RNA was reverse transcribed into cDNA used as the sequencing template. Assay: immunoSEQ multiplex PCR; the TCRdb copy retains only in-frame clones and omits some. Of approximately 30,000 clones in the sample, less than 70% were seen once. The V gene is TRBV19, the J gene TRBJ2-2; D gene uncertain. Specimen: NKG2D-high CD8+ T cells sorted from blood. This receptor was identified in a human donor with alopecia areata. The CDR3 DNA sequence: TGTGCCAGTAGTCCCCGCCGACAACCGAACACCGGGGAGCTGTTTTTT. Protein sequence: CASSPRRQPNTGELFF.